This entry lists 27 T cell receptor beta chains sequenced from one sample in a study of blood T cells in healthy people across ages (dated by TCRdb to the mid-2010s). Libraries were constructed by 5' RACE. The reads were generated on an Illumina HiSeq 2500. A second roughly 7 to 12 cycle PCR used a sample-barcoded 5' primer and a J-beta primer mix. TCRdb trimmed public reads at Q25 via fastp, called clones via MiXCR and kept in-frame beta chains. Rows with one shared CDR3 protein collapse into an entry with the most common genes and DNA. The sample yields 550,000 to 700,000 distinct CDR3 sequences; 27% were counted once. The ten largest make up around a sixth of the sample. Sequencing input: blood. The receptors originated from a woman aged 70 to 79 in good health.

This clonotype came up many times. The rearrangement links TRBV5-8 to TRBJ2-3; TRBD1 might be the D (7 bases). Germline V gene sequence: CDR1 SGHTS, CDR2 YDEGEE. Trimming cost V 4 bases and J 0 bases, with 12 bases left between them. CDR3 length equals 15 residues. CDR3 in DNA: TGTGCCAGCAGCCCAGGGGGGTCTAGCACAGATACGCAGTATTTT. It is translated as CASSPGGSSTDTQYF.

V and J are TRBV6-5 and TRBJ1-2; the D gene is possibly TRBD1 (5 bases). Trimming took off 0 bases at V and 4 bases at J, with 12 bases between the two ends. The CDR3 spans 15 residues. Germline lookup yields CDR1 MNHEY and CDR2 SVGAGI. CDR3 sequence (DNA): TGTGCCAGCAGTTACTCTCTTTCCGGGGCCTATGGCTACACCTTC. Protein product: CASSYSLSGAYGYTF.

This clonotype was counted between two and nine times. The chain combines TRBV7-8 with TRBJ1-6; 9 bases line up with TRBD1. The V and J ends lost 4 bases and 15 bases, in that order; junction bases with no gene match: 7. The CDR3 contains 13 residues. Germline CDR1 and CDR2: SGHVS and FQNEAQ. Written as DNA, the CDR3 is TGTGCCAGCAGCTACGCGGGACAGGGCCACCTCCACTTT. This codes for CASSYAGQGHLHF. The whole variable domain, filled in from reference TRBV7-8 and TRBJ1-6, reads GAGVSQSPRYKVAKRGQDVALRCDPISGHVSLFWYQQALGQGPEFLTYFQNEAQLDKSGLPSDRFFAERPEGSVSTLKIQRTQQEDSAVYLCASSYAGQGHLHFGNGTRLTVT.

This clonotype was recorded a few times. The chain recombines TRBV6-5 with TRBJ2-4, with no clear D. This CDR3 comprises 15 residues. Germline assignment: CDR1 MNHEY and CDR2 SVGAGI. V lost 2 bases, J lost 2 bases, and 10 bases lay in between. In DNA form, the CDR3 reads TGTGCCAGCAGTTACAGCAAGGGTACCAAAAACATTCAGTACTTC. This sequence encodes CASSYSKGTKNIQYF.

This clonotype was observed a few times. The rearrangement uses TRBV7-2 and TRBJ2-1; D is ambiguous. Trimming pared 0 bases from V and 0 bases from J, leaving 6 bases between. The CDR3 consists of 15 residues. Germline V CDR1 and CDR2: SGHTA, FQGNSA. The CDR3 protein is CASSLAWSSYNEQFF. In DNA, the CDR3 is TGTGCCAGCAGCTTAGCCTGGAGCTCCTACAATGAGCAGTTCTTC. Based on the CDR3 plus reference TRBV7-2 and TRBJ2-1, the full variable domain is GAGVSQSPSNKVTEKGKDVELRCDPISGHTALYWYRQSLGQGLEFLIYFQGNSAPDKSGLPSDRFSAERTGGSVSTLTIQRTQQEDSAVYLCASSLAWSSYNEQFFGPGTRLTVL.

Ten or more counts support this clonotype. The chain couples TRBV28 to TRBJ2-5, with 7 positions matching TRBD2. Germline-derived CDR1 and CDR2 are MDHEN and SYDVKM. CDR3 length: 17 amino acids. The junction had 13 bases not matched to a gene; V was cut back by 4 bases and J by 2 bases. The CDR3: CASSSPSRAGVQETQYF. The CDR3 DNA sequence: TGTGCCAGCAGTTCCCCCTCCAGGGCGGGGGTACAAGAGACCCAGTACTTC.

The chain uses TRBV6-5 and TRBJ1-1; D gene unclear. Germline loops: CDR1 MNHEY, CDR2 SVGAGI. Trimming took 5 bases from V and 1 from J, leaving 14 bases between them. This CDR3 region has 15 residues. DNA of the CDR3: TGTGCCAGCAGTGCCCGGACCATGGGGAACACTGAAGCTTTCTTT. Amino acids: CASSARTMGNTEAFF.

This clonotype was seen a few times. The chain links TRBV5-5 to TRBJ2-6; 7 nucleotides line up with TRBD1. The V gene's germline CDR1 is SGHKS and CDR2 YYEKEE (reference sequence). The ends lost 2 bases at V and 0 bases at J; junction bases unmatched: 8. The CDR3 extends over 18 amino acids. CDR3 residues: CASSLRGGLYSGANVLTF. The CDR3 DNA follows: TGTGCCAGCAGCTTAAGAGGGGGCCTATACTCTGGGGCCAACGTCCTGACTTTC. Supplemented by reference TRBV5-5 and TRBJ2-6, the full variable domain reads DAGVTQSPTHLIKTRGQQVTLRCSPISGHKSVSWYQQVLGQGPQFIFQYYEKEERGRGNFPDRFSARQFPNYSSELNVNALLLGDSALYLCASSLRGGLYSGANVLTFGAGSRLTVL.

This clonotype has just a few counts. The J gene is TRBJ1-6, the V gene TRBV2; the match to TRBD1 covers 9 bases. The V segment lost 11 bases and the J segment 10 bases; nucleotides outside the gene matches: 9. Germline loops: CDR1 SNHLY, CDR2 FYNNEI. This CDR3 has 13 residues. The DNA of the CDR3 is TGTGCCGGTTCACAGGGGGCGCGATCACCCCTCCACTTT. It specifies CAGSQGARSPLHF.

This sequence joins TRBV4-2 and TRBJ2-5; D perhaps matches TRBD2 (7 bases). The DNA end lines up better with TRBJ2-1; the J call may be wrong. This CDR3 region has 19 residues. Germline CDR1 and CDR2: LGHNA and YNFKEQ. CDR3 bases: TGTGCCAGCAGCCAGGATCAGTGGAGAGGAAGGGGGGGTTCGAATGAGCAGTTCTTC. Protein sequence: CASSQDQWRGRGGSNEQFF.

This clonotype occurred a few times. CDR3 region: CASSQDRDSGANVLTF. The CDR3 nucleotides read TGCGCCAGCAGCCAGGACAGGGACTCTGGGGCCAACGTCCTGACTTTC. The V call is TRBV4-1, the J call TRBJ2-6; 8 nucleotides align to TRBD1. In germline, CDR1 is MGHRA, CDR2 YSYEKL. The trim removed 3 bases at V and 0 bases at J, leaving 1 base unmatched. This CDR3 has 16 residues.

The chain links TRBV20-1 to TRBJ2-7; D remains unclear. Trimming shortened V by 2 bases and J by 2 bases, and 7 bases separated the two germline ends. The CDR3 runs 12 residues. Germline values: CDR1 DFQATT, CDR2 SNEGSKA (reference sequence). The CDR3 protein is CSARYSPYEQYF. CDR3 nucleotides: TGCAGTGCTAGATACAGCCCCTACGAGCAGTACTTC.

This clonotype was seen only a few times. J is TRBJ1-5 and V is TRBV2, with TRBD1 matching over 8 bases. The V gene end was trimmed by 6 bases and the J gene end by 2 bases; junction bases not matched to a gene: 12. Germline V lookup: CDR1 SNHLY, CDR2 FYNNEI. CDR3 length: 17 amino acids. The CDR3 DNA sequence: TGTGCCAGCAGCTCACAGGGGGGCGCGTTGCGCAATCAGCCCCAGCATTTT. It codes for CASSSQGGALRNQPQHF.

CDR3 region: CASSPIERNTEAFF. The CDR3 DNA is TGCGCCAGCAGCCCCATAGAGAGGAACACTGAAGCTTTCTTT. The chain links TRBV5-1 to TRBJ1-1; the D is unclear. The CDR3 has 14 amino acids. CDR1 and CDR2 from the germline V gene are SGHRS and YFSETQ. Deletions cut 4 bases from V and 1 base from J, with 11 bases between.

This chain uses TRBV7-2 with TRBJ2-5, with 8 positions matching TRBD2. TRBJ2-1 matches the DNA end more closely, so the J call is doubtful. Germline V gene lookup returns CDR1 SGHTA and CDR2 FQGNSA. This CDR3 comprises 14 residues. The CDR3 bases are TGTGCCAGCAGCTTAGGCGGGGGGTTTTGGGAGCAGTTCTTC. It yields the protein CASSLGGGFWEQFF.

The chain combines TRBV6-5 with TRBJ1-2; D is perhaps TRBD1 (6 bases). Germline V gene data show CDR1 as MNHEY and CDR2 as SVGAGI. V was clipped by 6 bases and J by 2 bases, with 10 bases between them. The CDR3 is 13 residues long. The CDR3 is CASRSTGNYGYTF. Written as DNA, the CDR3 is TGTGCCAGCAGATCAACAGGGAACTATGGCTACACCTTC.

The sample holds a few counts of this clonotype. The CDR3 region has the DNA TGTGCCAGCACCCTAAGCGGGGGGGCCGGAAATGAGCAGTTCTTC. The encoded protein is CASTLSGGAGNEQFF. J is TRBJ2-1 and V is TRBV7-8; TRBD2 matches 10 bases. Germline V gives CDR1 SGHVS, CDR2 FQNEAQ. Losses at the gene ends were 7 bases for V and 7 bases for J; bases not matched to a gene: 10. The CDR3 is 15 amino acids.

This clonotype was counted between two and nine times. The chain links TRBV15 to TRBJ1-5; no clear D. Trimming stripped 5 bases from V and 6 bases from J, with 8 bases between. CDR3 length: 12 residues. Germline V lookup: CDR1 LNHNV, CDR2 YYDKDF (reference sequence). The CDR3 region has the DNA TGTGCCACCAGCGAACTTGCTCAGCCCCAGCATTTT. This gives the protein CATSELAQPQHF.

The rearrangement links TRBV6-1 to TRBJ1-5; 8 nucleotides match TRBD1. The CDR3 loop spans 13 amino acids. V gave up 7 bases and J gave up 6 bases; unmatched junction bases: 5. The V gene's germline CDR1 is MNHNS and CDR2 SASEGT. The DNA for the CDR3 is TGTGCCAGCACCACCGGACAGGGTCAGCCCCAGCATTTT. Translating it yields CASTTGQGQPQHF.

The chain uses TRBV9 and TRBJ1-2; D unresolved. The CDR3 sequence is 17 residues long. Germline loops: CDR1 SGDLS, CDR2 YYNGEE. V was pared by 1 base and J by 6 bases, with 22 bases between. For the CDR3, the DNA is TGTGCCAGCAGCGTATCCCCAACCGTCGATTTAAATGATGGCTACACCTTC. Its translation: CASSVSPTVDLNDGYTF.

This clonotype was seen a few times. The V gene is TRBV7-2, the J gene TRBJ2-7; D is possibly TRBD1 (6 bases). V gave up 4 bases and J gave up 2 bases, with 15 bases separating them. In germline, CDR1 is SGHTA, CDR2 FQGNSA. The CDR3 is 15 residues long. The CDR3 protein is CASSSQQGGTYEQYF. In DNA, the CDR3 is TGTGCCAGCAGCTCCCAACAGGGTGGGACCTACGAGCAGTACTTC.

The chain is built from TRBV7-2 and TRBJ2-3; D is uncertain. The CDR3 loop spans 14 amino acids. The germline V and J ends were trimmed by 0 bases and 2 bases, with 6 bases remaining between them. Germline V gene data show CDR1 as SGHTA and CDR2 as FQGNSA. DNA of the CDR3: TGTGCCAGCAGCTTAGCGTACATCACAGATACGCAGTATTTT. It encodes CASSLAYITDTQYF.

The chain joins TRBV20-1 to TRBJ2-7, with D unclear. CDR3 length: 16 residues. V was clipped by 2 bases and J by 0 bases, with 17 bases between them. CDR1 and CDR2 (germline): DFQATT, SNEGSKA (reference sequence). Here the CDR3 DNA reads TGCAGTGCTAGACTACCTGGACGGTCTAACTCCTACGAGCAGTACTTC. Translating gives CSARLPGRSNSYEQYF.

The table lists this clonotype with a few counts. V and J are TRBV10-3 and TRBJ2-7, with 9 bases aligning to TRBD1. The CDR3 is made up of 13 amino acids. The germline gives CDR1 ENHRY, CDR2 SYGVKD. V lost 8 bases to trimming and J lost 2 bases; unmatched junction nucleotides: 4. CDR3 DNA sequence: TGTGCCATCGGACAGGGGTTAACCTACGAGCAGTACTTC. Translating it yields CAIGQGLTYEQYF.

The sample holds a few counts of this clonotype. V and J are TRBV10-3 and TRBJ2-2; 9 bases line up with TRBD1. Germline values: CDR1 ENHRY, CDR2 SYGVKD. The CDR3 has 18 residues. V was pared by 4 bases and J by 7 bases, with 16 bases of the junction left unmatched. The CDR3 DNA reads as TGTGCCATCAGTGTGATCCCCACCGGGACAGGGCCGAACGGGGAGCTGTTTTTT. The encoded protein is CAISVIPTGTGPNGELFF.

The gene calls are TRBV10-3 and TRBJ2-1; D gene unclear. Germline-derived CDR1 and CDR2 are ENHRY and SYGVKD. Between the trimmed V and J ends, which lost 3 bases and 7 bases, there was a span of 7 bases. CDR3 length: 12 residues. CDR3 nucleotides: TGTGCCATCAGTGACAAAGGGAATGAGCAGTTCTTC. It yields the protein CAISDKGNEQFF.

The CDR3 region is CATSRDAGKNTEAFF. The CDR3 bases are TGTGCCACCAGCAGAGATGCAGGGAAGAACACTGAAGCTTTCTTT. This rearrangement joins TRBV15 to TRBJ1-1; tentative D call: TRBD1 (5 bases). V was shortened by 0 bases and J by 1 base, with 9 bases between the two germline ends. Per the germline V gene, CDR1 is LNHNV and CDR2 is YYDKDF (reference sequence). This CDR3 contains 15 residues.